This TCR beta chain was identified in a study of blood T cell repertoires in COVID-19. Overall study: COVID-19 samples collected from the United States, Italy and Spain covered acute and convalescent phases. The cDNA or gDNA used as material had been derived from T cells, B-cell-depleted T cells, or PBMCs.

The germline CDR1 and CDR2 sequences are SGHTA and FQGNSA. V lost 5 bases, J lost 2 bases, and 6 bases stayed unmatched. The CDR3 covers 15 residues. Authors' processing steps: Reference gene primer amplification gave estimated nucleated cell counts. Generated by immunoSEQ multiplex PCR, the TCRdb table keeps only in-frame clones and is missing some. V, J and clone size were drawn from that table, and D and trimming were deduced from the DNA. The sample contains roughly 20,000 clones, approximately 91% of which appear only once. The material sequenced was peripheral blood. The receptor's source is a man aged 35-49 years with active COVID-19. V usage is TRBV7-2 and J usage is TRBJ2-1; 7 bases map to TRBD1. The CDR3 coding sequence is TGTGCCAGCAGCCCGACCGGGACAGCCTACAATGAGCAGTTCTTC. Its translation is CASSPTGTAYNEQFF.